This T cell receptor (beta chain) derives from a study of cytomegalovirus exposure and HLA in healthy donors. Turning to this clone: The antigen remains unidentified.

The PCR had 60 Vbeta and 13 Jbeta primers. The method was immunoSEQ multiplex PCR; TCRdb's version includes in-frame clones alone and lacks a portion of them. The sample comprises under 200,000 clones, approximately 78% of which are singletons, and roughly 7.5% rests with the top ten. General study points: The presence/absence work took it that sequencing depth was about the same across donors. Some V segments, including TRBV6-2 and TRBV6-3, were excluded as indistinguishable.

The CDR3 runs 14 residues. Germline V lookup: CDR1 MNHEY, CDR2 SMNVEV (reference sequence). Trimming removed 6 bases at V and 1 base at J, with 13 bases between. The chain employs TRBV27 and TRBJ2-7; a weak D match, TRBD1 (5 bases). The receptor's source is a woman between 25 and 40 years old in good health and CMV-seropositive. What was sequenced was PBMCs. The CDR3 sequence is CASRPRQRSYEQYF. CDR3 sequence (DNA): TGTGCCAGCAGACCCAGACAGCGTTCCTACGAGCAGTACTTC.